One and the same sample provided the 21 T cell receptor beta chains below, sequenced in a study of T cells in Graves' hyperthyroidism and ophthalmopathy. Using RNA transcripts as the source, TCR beta CDR3 regions were amplified. During a first-round RT-PCR of the TCR CDR3, the HTBI primer set was used. TCRdb ran MiXCR on the multiplex PCR reads and lists one entry per CDR3 protein. Here the sample spans hundreds of thousands of distinct CDR3 sequences, 15% to 19% being singletons. The material sequenced was blood. These receptors were obtained from a woman under 30 with Graves' hyperthyroidism.

This clonotype was observed many times. This chain connects TRBV3-1 to TRBJ2-3; 13 bases line up with TRBD2. CDR3 length equals 16 residues. In germline, CDR1 is LGHDT, CDR2 YNNKEL (reference sequence). J was trimmed by 8 bases and V by 4 bases; bases with no gene match: 9. CDR3 loop: CASSLRLAGGSGTQYF. CDR3 DNA sequence: TGTGCCAGCAGCCTACGACTAGCGGGAGGTTCGGGTACGCAGTATTTT.

This clonotype turned up a few times. The rearrangement links TRBV7-9 to TRBJ2-1; D might be TRBD1 or TRBD2, each matching 6 bases. Trimming cost V 5 bases and J 0 bases, with 14 bases left between them. Germline assignment: CDR1 SEHNR and CDR2 FQNEAQ (reference sequence). The CDR3 runs 16 residues. The DNA of the CDR3 is TGTGCCAGCAGCGGGGGGCTAGACCACTCCTACAATGAGCAGTTCTTC. This gives the protein CASSGGLDHSYNEQFF.

There are many counts of this clonotype. The V call is TRBV12-5, the J call TRBJ2-5, with a possible D match to TRBD1 (6 bases). This CDR3 has 18 amino acids. Germline V gene lookup returns CDR1 LGHNT and CDR2 FRNRAP. Trimming pared 0 bases from V and 2 bases from J, leaving 19 bases between. The CDR3 reads CASGLVLGAVPEQETQYF. CDR3 sequence (DNA): TGTGCTAGTGGTTTGGTACTGGGGGCAGTACCTGAGCAAGAGACCCAGTACTTC.

This clonotype was counted a few times. The gene calls are TRBV2 and TRBJ2-2; 13 bases match TRBD2. V was clipped by 6 bases and J by 6 bases; unmatched bases: 4. CDR3 length: 15 residues. Germline values: CDR1 SNHLY, CDR2 FYNNEI. The CDR3 here is CASRLAGGWAGELFF. For the CDR3, the DNA is TGTGCCAGCAGACTAGCGGGAGGGTGGGCCGGGGAGCTGTTTTTT. The full variable domain, its missing parts supplied by reference TRBV2 and TRBJ2-2, is EPEVTQTPSHQVTQMGQEVILRCVPISNHLYFYWYRQILGQKVEFLVSFYNNEISEKSEIFDDQFSVERPDGSNFTLKIRSTKLEDSAMYFCASRLAGGWAGELFFGEGSRLTVL.

This clonotype has just a few counts. The chain uses TRBV27 and TRBJ2-3, with D uncertain. Germline loops: CDR1 MNHEY, CDR2 SMNVEV (reference sequence). The V end was cut by 2 bases, the J end by 5 bases, with 14 bases between. CDR3 length: 15 residues. CDR3: CASSLVSGFGDTQYF. CDR3 sequence (DNA): TGTGCCAGCAGTTTAGTATCAGGTTTCGGAGATACGCAGTATTTT.

The chain uses TRBV12-3 or TRBV12-4 and TRBJ1-5, with no clear D. Trimming removed 3 bases from V and 1 base from J, with 10 bases in between. The CDR3 sequence is 15 residues long. CDR3 sequence: CASSLGRLSNQPQHF. The CDR3 region has the DNA TGTGCCAGCAGTTTGGGCAGGTTGAGCAATCAGCCCCAGCATTTT.

This clonotype was counted at least ten times. The chain combines TRBV6-1 with TRBJ2-7, with D possibly TRBD2 on 7 matching bases. Deletions cut 5 bases from V and 3 bases from J, with 20 bases between. The germline V gene encodes CDR1 MNHNS and CDR2 SASEGT. The CDR3 is 16 residues long. The chain's CDR3 is CASSSSRLGGRYEQYF. CDR3 coding DNA: TGTGCCAGCAGTTCCTCCCGGTTGGGGGGGCGCTACGAGCAGTACTTC.

The chain joins TRBV7-9 to TRBJ2-7; D remains ambiguous. This CDR3 has 15 amino acids. The V end was cut by 5 bases, the J end by 3 bases, with 17 bases between. CDR1 is SEHNR and CDR2 is FQNEAQ in the germline V gene (reference sequence). Here the CDR3 reads CASSKTHRRSYEQYF. CDR3 nucleotide sequence: TGTGCCAGCAGCAAAACCCACCGGCGGAGCTACGAGCAGTACTTC. The full variable domain, its missing parts supplied by reference TRBV7-9 and TRBJ2-7, is DTGVSQNPRHKITKRGQNVTFRCDPISEHNRLYWYRQTLGQGPEFLTYFQNEAQLEKSRLLSDRFSAERPKGSFSTLEIQRTEQGDSAMYLCASSKTHRRSYEQYFGPGTRLTVT.

This clonotype was found many times. This chain uses TRBV6-2 or TRBV6-3 with TRBJ2-7; D possibly corresponds to TRBD2 (5 bases). CDR1 is MNHEY and CDR2 is SVGEGT in the germline V gene. The CDR3 is made up of 13 amino acids. V was shortened by 8 bases and J by 2 bases, with 13 bases between the two germline ends. CDR3 protein: CASAPGSTYEQYF. For the CDR3, the DNA is TGTGCCAGCGCACCGGGGTCCACCTACGAGCAGTACTTC.

This clonotype was counted at least ten times. The genes are TRBV7-6 and TRBJ1-2, with a tentative D call TRBD1 (6 bases). The V gene lost 4 bases and the J gene lost 8 bases, with 14 bases spanning the gap. Germline CDR1 and CDR2: SGHVS and FNYEAQ. CDR3 length equals 13 residues. DNA of the CDR3: TGTGCCAGCAGCTCATTATTCGGGGGCGGCTACACCTTC. Amino acid sequence: CASSSLFGGGYTF.

On this clonotype itself: This may be a read error, as it is one base from a much larger clone. This chain links TRBV20-1 with TRBJ1-1; D gene unclear. This CDR3 contains 12 residues. From germline, CDR1 is DFQATT and CDR2 SNEGSKA (reference sequence). The CDR3 coding sequence is TGCAGCGGGGTAAGGATGACCACTGAAGCTTTCTTT. This translates into CSGVRMTTEAFF.

This clonotype was recorded many times. Written as DNA, the CDR3 is TGTGCCACCAGCAGAGAAGAGACAGGGCCTTACGAGCAGTACTTC. This gives the protein CATSREETGPYEQYF. This chain links TRBV15 with TRBJ2-7, with 7 nucleotides matching TRBD1. Germline V lookup: CDR1 LNHNV, CDR2 YYDKDF (reference sequence). Trimming took 0 bases from V and 4 from J; bases not matched to a gene: 6. The CDR3 spans 15 residues.

The chain carries TRBV4-2 and TRBJ2-7; perhaps TRBD1 as D (8 bases). The CDR3 covers 17 residues. The germline CDR1 and CDR2 sequences are LGHNA and YNFKEQ. The germline V and J ends were trimmed by 4 bases and 3 bases, with 22 bases remaining between them. CDR3 region: CASSPLRGGQVFYEQYF. The CDR3 nucleotides are TGTGCCAGCAGCCCGTTAAGGGGGGGACAGGTTTTCTACGAGCAGTACTTC.

This clonotype was observed at least ten times. V gene TRBV20-1 combines with J gene TRBJ2-1; TRBD2 is a possible D gene (6 bases). The V end was cut by 1 base, the J end by 5 bases, with 18 bases between. CDR3 size: 16 residues. Per the germline V gene, CDR1 is DFQATT and CDR2 is SNEGSKA (reference sequence). The chain's CDR3 is CSARGSGGETHNEQFF. CDR3 DNA sequence: TGCAGTGCTAGAGGATCGGGCGGGGAGACTCACAATGAGCAGTTCTTC.

This clonotype was observed at least ten times. This rearrangement joins TRBV4-2 to TRBJ2-7; 10 bases align to TRBD1. This CDR3 comprises 14 residues. Germline trimming cut 3 bases from V and 3 bases from J; bases unmatched to any gene: 2. Germline-derived CDR1 and CDR2 are LGHNA and YNFKEQ. The DNA for the CDR3 is TGTGCCAGCAGCCAGGGGACAGGGGTCTACGAGCAGTACTTC. It yields the protein CASSQGTGVYEQYF.

This clonotype was seen many times. The V gene is TRBV4-1, the J gene TRBJ1-5, with D unclear. The germline V gene has CDR1 MGHRA and CDR2 YSYEKL. V dropped 1 base and J dropped 6 bases, with 7 bases sitting between them. This CDR3 region has 13 residues. The CDR3 loop is CASSQVGSQPQHF. The CDR3 bases are TGCGCCAGCAGCCAAGTGGGGAGTCAGCCCCAGCATTTT.

This clonotype was counted at least ten times. The J gene is TRBJ1-1, the V gene TRBV6-1; 7 bases agree with TRBD1. This CDR3 comprises 14 residues. V gave up 5 bases and J gave up 4 bases; unmatched junction bases: 7. Germline-derived CDR1 and CDR2 are MNHNS and SASEGT. The DNA of the CDR3 is TGTGCCAGCAGTTACAGGGGCGGTGGCACTGAAGCTTTCTTT. Translation gives CASSYRGGGTEAFF.

The chain is built from TRBV7-2 and TRBJ2-1; 12 nucleotides align to TRBD2. The V and J ends lost 4 bases and 6 bases, in that order; junction bases with no gene match: 1. Germline loops: CDR1 SGHTA, CDR2 FQGNSA. The CDR3 loop spans 14 amino acids. This CDR3 is CASSWTSGTNEQFF. The CDR3 nucleotides read TGTGCCAGCAGCTGGACTAGCGGGACCAATGAGCAGTTCTTC.

This clonotype was seen only once. Since a much larger clone is just one base distant, this may be a read error. No conserved phenylalanine or tryptophan ends this CDR3, so it is likely a read error. This sequence joins TRBV24-1 and TRBJ1-5; D is perhaps TRBD1 (5 bases). V was pared by 7 bases and J by 3 bases, with 9 bases between. The CDR3 has 13 amino acids. Germline CDR1 reads KGHDR; CDR2 reads SFDVKD. CDR3 nucleotide sequence: TGTGCCACCAGGCAGGGAATCAATCAGCCCCAGCATGTT. This codes for CATRQGINQPQHV.

This clonotype was recorded at least ten times. The V gene is TRBV30, the J gene TRBJ2-4; 10 bases fit TRBD2. CDR1 and CDR2 (germline): GTSNPN, SVGIG (reference sequence). V shed 2 bases, J shed 4 bases, and the junction held 5 bases outside the gene matches. CDR3 length: 15 residues. The CDR3 loop reads CAWSPSGGPKNIQYF. CDR3 nucleotide sequence: TGTGCCTGGAGTCCTAGCGGGGGCCCGAAAAACATTCAGTACTTC.

This clonotype has ten or more counts. V gene TRBV20-1 combines with J gene TRBJ2-3; D uncertain. The V gene's germline CDR1 is DFQATT and CDR2 SNEGSKA (reference sequence). V lost 1 base to trimming and J lost 1 base, with 12 bases between them. The CDR3 totals 15 residues. This chain's CDR3 is CSARAAPTGTDTQYF. As DNA, the CDR3 is TGCAGTGCTAGAGCAGCACCAACGGGCACAGATACGCAGTATTTT.